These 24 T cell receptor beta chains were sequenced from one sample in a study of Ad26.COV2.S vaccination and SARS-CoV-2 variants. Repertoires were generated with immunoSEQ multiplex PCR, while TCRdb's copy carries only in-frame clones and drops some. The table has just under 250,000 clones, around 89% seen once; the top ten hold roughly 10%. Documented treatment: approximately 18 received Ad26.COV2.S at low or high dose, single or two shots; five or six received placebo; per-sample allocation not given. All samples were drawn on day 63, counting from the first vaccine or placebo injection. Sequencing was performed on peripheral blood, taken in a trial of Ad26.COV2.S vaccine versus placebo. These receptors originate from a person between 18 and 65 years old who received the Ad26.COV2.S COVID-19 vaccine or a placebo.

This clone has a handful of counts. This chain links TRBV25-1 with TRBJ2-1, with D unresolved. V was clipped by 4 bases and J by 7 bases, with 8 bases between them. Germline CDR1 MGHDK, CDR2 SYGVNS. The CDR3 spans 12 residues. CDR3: CASSGHGNEQFF. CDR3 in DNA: TGTGCCAGCAGTGGGCATGGGAATGAGCAGTTCTTC.

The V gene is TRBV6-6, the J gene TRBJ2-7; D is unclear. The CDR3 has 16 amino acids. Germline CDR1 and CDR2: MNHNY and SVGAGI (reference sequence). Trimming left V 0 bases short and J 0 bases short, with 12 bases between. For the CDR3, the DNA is TGTGCCAGCAGTTACTCGTCACGACAAAGCTCCTACGAGCAGTACTTC. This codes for CASSYSSRQSSYEQYF.

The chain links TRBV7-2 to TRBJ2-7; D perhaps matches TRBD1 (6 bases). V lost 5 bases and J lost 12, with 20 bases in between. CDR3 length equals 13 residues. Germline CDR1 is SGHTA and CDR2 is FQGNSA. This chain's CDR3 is CASSPGAGEFTYF. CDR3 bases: TGTGCCAGCAGCCCCGGGGCAGGGGAGTTTACGTACTTC.

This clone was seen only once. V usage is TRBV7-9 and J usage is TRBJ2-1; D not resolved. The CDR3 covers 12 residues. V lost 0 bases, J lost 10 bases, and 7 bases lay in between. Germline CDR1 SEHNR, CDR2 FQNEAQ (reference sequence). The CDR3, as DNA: TGTGCCAGCAGCTTAGCGTTCTGGGAGCAGTTCTTC. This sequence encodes CASSLAFWEQFF. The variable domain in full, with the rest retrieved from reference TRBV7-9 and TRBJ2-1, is DTGVSQNPRHKITKRGQNVTFRCDPISEHNRLYWYRQTLGQGPEFLTYFQNEAQLEKSRLLSDRFSAERPKGSFSTLEIQRTEQGDSAMYLCASSLAFWEQFFGPGTRLTVL.

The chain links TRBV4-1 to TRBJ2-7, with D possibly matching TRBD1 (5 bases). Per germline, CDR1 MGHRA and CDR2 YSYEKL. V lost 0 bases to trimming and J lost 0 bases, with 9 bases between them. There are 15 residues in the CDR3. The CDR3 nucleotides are TGCGCCAGCAGCCAAGAGCGACAGAACTCCTACGAGCAGTACTTC. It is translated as CASSQERQNSYEQYF.

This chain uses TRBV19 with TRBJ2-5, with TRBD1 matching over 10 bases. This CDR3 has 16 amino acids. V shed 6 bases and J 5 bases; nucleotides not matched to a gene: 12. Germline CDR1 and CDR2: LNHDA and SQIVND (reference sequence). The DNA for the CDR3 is TGTGCCAGTAGACCGCGAGGGGACAGGGGTATGGAGACCCAGTACTTC. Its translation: CASRPRGDRGMETQYF.

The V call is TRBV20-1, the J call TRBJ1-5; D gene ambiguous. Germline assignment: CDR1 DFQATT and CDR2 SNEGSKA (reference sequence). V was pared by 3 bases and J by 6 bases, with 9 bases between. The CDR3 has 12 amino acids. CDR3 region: CSASPYGQPQHF. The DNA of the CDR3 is TGCAGTGCTAGTCCCTATGGTCAGCCCCAGCATTTT.

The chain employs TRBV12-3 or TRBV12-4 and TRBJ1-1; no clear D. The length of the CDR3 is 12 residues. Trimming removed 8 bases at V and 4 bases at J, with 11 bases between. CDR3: CASGNHGTEAFF. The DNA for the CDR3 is TGTGCCAGCGGGAACCACGGCACTGAAGCTTTCTTT.

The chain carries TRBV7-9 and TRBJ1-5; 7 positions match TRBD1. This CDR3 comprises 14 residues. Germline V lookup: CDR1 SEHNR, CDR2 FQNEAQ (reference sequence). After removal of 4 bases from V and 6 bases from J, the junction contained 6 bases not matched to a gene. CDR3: CASSSTGAIQPQHF. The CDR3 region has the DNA TGTGCCAGCAGCTCAACAGGGGCTATTCAGCCCCAGCATTTT.

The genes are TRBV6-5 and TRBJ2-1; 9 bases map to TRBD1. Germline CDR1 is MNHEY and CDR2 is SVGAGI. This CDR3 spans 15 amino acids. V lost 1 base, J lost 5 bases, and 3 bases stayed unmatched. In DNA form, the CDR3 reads TGTGCCAGCAGTTACTACGGGACAGGGAACAATGAGCAGTTCTTC. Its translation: CASSYYGTGNNEQFF.

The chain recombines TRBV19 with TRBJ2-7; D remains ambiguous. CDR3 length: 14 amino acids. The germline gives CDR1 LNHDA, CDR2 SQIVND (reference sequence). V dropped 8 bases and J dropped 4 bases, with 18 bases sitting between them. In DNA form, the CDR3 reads TGTGCCAGTGCCTTACAGTGGGCCGGTTACGAGCAGTACTTC. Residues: CASALQWAGYEQYF.

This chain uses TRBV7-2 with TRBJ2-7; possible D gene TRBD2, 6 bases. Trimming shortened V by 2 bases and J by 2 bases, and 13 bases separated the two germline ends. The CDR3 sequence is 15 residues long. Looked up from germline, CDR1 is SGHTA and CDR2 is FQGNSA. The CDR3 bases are TGTGCCAGCAGCTTACTCGGGACTGGGACCTACGAGCAGTACTTC. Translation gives CASSLLGTGTYEQYF.

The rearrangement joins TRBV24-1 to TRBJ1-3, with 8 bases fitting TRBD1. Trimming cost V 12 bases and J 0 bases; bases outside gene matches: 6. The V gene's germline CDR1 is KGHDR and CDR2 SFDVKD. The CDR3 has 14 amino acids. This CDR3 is CALGQGGSGNTIYF. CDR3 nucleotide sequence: TGTGCCCTCGGACAGGGTGGCTCTGGAAACACCATATATTTT.

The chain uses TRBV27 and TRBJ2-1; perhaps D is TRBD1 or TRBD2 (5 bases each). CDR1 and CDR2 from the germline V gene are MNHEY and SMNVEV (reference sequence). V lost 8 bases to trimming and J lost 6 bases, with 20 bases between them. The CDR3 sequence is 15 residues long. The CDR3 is CASGRLGPLVNEQFF. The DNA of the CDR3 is TGTGCCAGCGGCCGACTGGGACCTCTCGTCAATGAGCAGTTCTTC.

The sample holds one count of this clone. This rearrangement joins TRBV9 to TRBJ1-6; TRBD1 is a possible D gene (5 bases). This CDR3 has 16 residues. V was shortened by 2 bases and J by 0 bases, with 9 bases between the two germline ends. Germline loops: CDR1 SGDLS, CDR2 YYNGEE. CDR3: CASSVSDTSYNSPLHF. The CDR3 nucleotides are TGTGCCAGCAGCGTCTCGGACACCTCCTATAATTCACCCCTCCACTTT.

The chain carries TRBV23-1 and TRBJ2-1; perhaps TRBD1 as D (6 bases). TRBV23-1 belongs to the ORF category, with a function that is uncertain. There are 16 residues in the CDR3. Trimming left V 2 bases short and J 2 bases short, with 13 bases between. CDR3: CASSQPRQVPYNEQFF. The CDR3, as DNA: TGCGCCAGCAGTCAACCCAGACAGGTACCCTACAATGAGCAGTTCTTC.

The CDR3 region is CASSPSPGSWDEQFF. The DNA of the CDR3 is TGTGCCAGCAGCCCCAGCCCGGGGAGTTGGGATGAGCAGTTCTTC. The chain is built from TRBV9 and TRBJ2-1, with a possible D match to TRBD2 (5 bases). The V gene's germline CDR1 is SGDLS and CDR2 YYNGEE. V was cut by 4 bases and J by 8 bases, with 19 bases left in between. The CDR3 sequence is 15 residues long. Based on the CDR3 plus reference TRBV9 and TRBJ2-1, the full variable domain is DSGVTQTPKHLITATGQRVTLRCSPRSGDLSVYWYQQSLDQGLQFLIQYYNGEERAKGNILERFSAQQFPDLHSELNLSSLELGDSALYFCASSPSPGSWDEQFFGPGTRLTVL.

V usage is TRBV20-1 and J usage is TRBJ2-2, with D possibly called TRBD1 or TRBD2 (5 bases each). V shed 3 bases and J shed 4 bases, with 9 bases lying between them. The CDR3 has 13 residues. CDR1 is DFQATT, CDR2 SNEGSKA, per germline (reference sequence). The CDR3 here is CSASGGSTGELFF. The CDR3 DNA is TGCAGTGCTAGTGGGGGAAGCACCGGGGAGCTGTTTTTT.

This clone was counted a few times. In DNA form, the CDR3 reads TGTGCCAGCAGCCGCCACCCAGGAAGCAATCAGCCCCAGCATTTT. This gives the protein CASSRHPGSNQPQHF. The chain is built from TRBV3-1 (or the pseudogene TRBV3-2) and TRBJ1-5; D is unresolved. Trimming stripped 4 bases from V and 1 base from J, with 11 bases between. The CDR3 is 15 amino acids. The germline gives CDR1 LGHDT, CDR2 YNNKEL (reference sequence).

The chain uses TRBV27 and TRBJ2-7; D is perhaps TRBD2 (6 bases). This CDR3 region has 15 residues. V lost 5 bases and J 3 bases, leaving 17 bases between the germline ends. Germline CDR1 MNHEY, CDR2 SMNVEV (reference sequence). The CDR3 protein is CASSLSMGGNYEQYF. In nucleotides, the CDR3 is TGTGCCAGCAGTCTAAGTATGGGGGGAAACTACGAGCAGTACTTC.

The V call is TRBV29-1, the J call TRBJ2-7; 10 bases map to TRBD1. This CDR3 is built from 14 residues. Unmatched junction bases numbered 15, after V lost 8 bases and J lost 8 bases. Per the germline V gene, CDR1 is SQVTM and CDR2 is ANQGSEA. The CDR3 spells CSLRRDRGRLKQYF. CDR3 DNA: TGCAGCTTACGCCGGGACAGGGGCCGCTTGAAGCAGTACTTC.

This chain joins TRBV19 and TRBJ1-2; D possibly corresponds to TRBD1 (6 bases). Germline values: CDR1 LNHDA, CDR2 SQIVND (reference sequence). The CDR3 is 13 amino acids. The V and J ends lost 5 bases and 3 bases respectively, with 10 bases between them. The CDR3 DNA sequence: TGTGCCAGTAGTCTACAGGGCCACTATGGCTACACCTTC. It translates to CASSLQGHYGYTF.

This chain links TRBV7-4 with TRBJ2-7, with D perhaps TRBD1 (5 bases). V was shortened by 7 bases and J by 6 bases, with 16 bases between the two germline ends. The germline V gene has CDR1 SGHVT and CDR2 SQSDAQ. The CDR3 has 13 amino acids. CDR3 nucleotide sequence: TGTGCCAGCACCCAGCAGGGTTTCGCCGAGCAGTACTTC. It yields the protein CASTQQGFAEQYF. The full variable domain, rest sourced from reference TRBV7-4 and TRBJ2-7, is GAGVSQSPRYKVAKRGRDVALRCDSISGHVTLYWYRQTLGQGSEVLTYSQSDAQRDKSGRPSGRFSAERPERSVSTLKIQRTEQGDSAVYLCASTQQGFAEQYFGPGTRLTVT.

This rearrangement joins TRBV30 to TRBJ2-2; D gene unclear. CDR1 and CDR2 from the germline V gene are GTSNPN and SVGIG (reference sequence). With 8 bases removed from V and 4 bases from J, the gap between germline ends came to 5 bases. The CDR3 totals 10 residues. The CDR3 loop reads CAQFTGELFF. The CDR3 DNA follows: TGTGCCCAGTTCACCGGGGAGCTGTTTTTT.